The entry below gives a single T cell receptor (beta chain) sequence along with its context. The assay was immunoSEQ multiplex PCR, and TCRdb's table has in-frame clones only and misses some. Here the sample spans tens of thousands of clones, approximately 84% being singletons. The sample is drawn from a study of blood T cell repertoires in COVID-19. Sequencing input: peripheral blood. This receptor was identified in a human donor in a cohort sampled during active COVID-19.

The CDR3 sequence: CAWGVVADGITDTQYF. Written as DNA, the CDR3 is TGTGCCTGGGGGGTGGTAGCGGACGGCATCACAGATACGCAGTATTTT. This chain uses TRBV30 with TRBJ2-3; TRBD2 might be the D (6 bases). Between the trimmed V and J ends, which lost 5 bases and 2 bases, there was a span of 20 bases. Germline CDR1 reads GTSNPN; CDR2 reads SVGIG (reference sequence). The CDR3 loop spans 16 amino acids.